This TCR beta chain derives from a study of blood T cell repertoires in COVID-19. At the level of the study: COVID-19 samples, acute and convalescent, were from the United States, Italy and Spain.

In the source study's methods: The authors estimated nucleated cell counts from reference gene primer amplification. Measured with immunoSEQ multiplex PCR; TCRdb has only the in-frame clones, and not every one. V, J and clone size derive from that table, while D and trimming were established from the DNA sequence. This sample carries 85,000 to 100,000 clones, about 86% of them seen once, and the ten largest clones take less than 8.5%. The CDR3 runs to 13 residues. V was pared by 5 bases and J by 3 bases, with 9 bases between. The germline V gene encodes CDR1 LNHDA and CDR2 SQIVND (reference sequence).

Sample: peripheral blood. The TCR comes from a man in his sixties with acute or convalescent COVID-19. The chain combines TRBV19 with TRBJ2-3; tentative D call: TRBD1 (6 bases). CDR3 in DNA: TGTGCCAGTAGTCTTCAGGGGACAGATACGCAGTATTTT. Protein: CASSLQGTDTQYF.